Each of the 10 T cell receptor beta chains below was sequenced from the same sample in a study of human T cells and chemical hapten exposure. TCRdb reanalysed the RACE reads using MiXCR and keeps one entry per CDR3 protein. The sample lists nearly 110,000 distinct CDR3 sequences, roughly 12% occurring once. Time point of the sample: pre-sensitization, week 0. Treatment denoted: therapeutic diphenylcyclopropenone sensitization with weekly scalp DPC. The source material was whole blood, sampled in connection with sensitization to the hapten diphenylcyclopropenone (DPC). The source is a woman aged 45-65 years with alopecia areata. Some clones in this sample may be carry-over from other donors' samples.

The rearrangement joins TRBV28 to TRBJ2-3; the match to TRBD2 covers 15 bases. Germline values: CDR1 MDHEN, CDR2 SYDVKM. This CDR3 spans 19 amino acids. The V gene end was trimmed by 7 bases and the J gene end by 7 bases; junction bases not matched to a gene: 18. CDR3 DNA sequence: TGTGCCAGCAACCCATCTTCACCGGGACTAGCGGGGGGTCGGAATACGCAGTATTTT. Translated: CASNPSSPGLAGGRNTQYF.

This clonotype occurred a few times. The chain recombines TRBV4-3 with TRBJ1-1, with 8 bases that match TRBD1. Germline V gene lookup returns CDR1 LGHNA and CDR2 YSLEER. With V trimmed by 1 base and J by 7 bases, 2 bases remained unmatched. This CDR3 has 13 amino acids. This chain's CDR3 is CASSQGTGFEAFF. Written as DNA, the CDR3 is TGCGCCAGCAGCCAAGGGACAGGGTTTGAAGCTTTCTTT.

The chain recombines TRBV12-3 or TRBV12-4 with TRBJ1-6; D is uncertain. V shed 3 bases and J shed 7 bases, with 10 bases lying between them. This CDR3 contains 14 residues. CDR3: CASSFGTGNSPLHF. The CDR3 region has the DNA TGTGCCAGCAGTTTTGGTACGGGAAATTCACCCCTCCACTTT.

The CDR3 loop is CASGPPPGHYLAFF. As DNA, the CDR3 is TGTGCCAGCGGGCCACCCCCGGGACACTATCTAGCTTTCTTT. The chain carries TRBV28 and TRBJ1-1; D might be TRBD1 (6 bases). The germline CDR1 and CDR2 sequences are MDHEN and SYDVKM. Deletions cut 8 bases from V and 10 bases from J, with 23 bases between. The CDR3 consists of 14 residues.

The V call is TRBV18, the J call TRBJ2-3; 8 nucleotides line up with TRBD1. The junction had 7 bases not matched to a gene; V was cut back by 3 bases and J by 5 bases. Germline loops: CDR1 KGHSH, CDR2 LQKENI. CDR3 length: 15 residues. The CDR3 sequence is CASSPGRTGRDTQYF. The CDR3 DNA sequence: TGTGCCAGCTCACCTGGTAGGACAGGGCGAGATACGCAGTATTTT.

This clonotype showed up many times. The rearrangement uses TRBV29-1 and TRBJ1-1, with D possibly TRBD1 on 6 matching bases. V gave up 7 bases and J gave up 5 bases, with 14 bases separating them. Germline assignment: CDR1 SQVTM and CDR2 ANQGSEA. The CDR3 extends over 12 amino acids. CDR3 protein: CSAGGRTTEAFF. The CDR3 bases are TGCAGCGCTGGGGGCAGGACGACTGAAGCTTTCTTT.

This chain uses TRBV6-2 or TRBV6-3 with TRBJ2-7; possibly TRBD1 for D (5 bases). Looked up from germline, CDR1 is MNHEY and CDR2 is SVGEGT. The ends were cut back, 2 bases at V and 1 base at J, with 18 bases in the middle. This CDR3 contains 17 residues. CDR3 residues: CASSYGHQREKSYEQYF. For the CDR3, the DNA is TGTGCCAGCAGTTACGGACACCAAAGGGAAAAGTCCTACGAGCAGTACTTC.

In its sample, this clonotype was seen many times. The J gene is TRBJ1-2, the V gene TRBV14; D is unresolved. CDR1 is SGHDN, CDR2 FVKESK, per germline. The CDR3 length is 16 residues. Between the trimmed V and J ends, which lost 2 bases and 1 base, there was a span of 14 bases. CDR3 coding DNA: TGTGCCAGCAGCCAATCATACCAGGCTCTTAACTATGGCTACACCTTC. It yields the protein CASSQSYQALNYGYTF.

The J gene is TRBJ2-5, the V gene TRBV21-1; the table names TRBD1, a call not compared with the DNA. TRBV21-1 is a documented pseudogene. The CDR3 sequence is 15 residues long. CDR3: CASSAGTDLQETQYF. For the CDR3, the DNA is TGTGCCAGCAGCGCCGGGACAGACCTTCAAGAGACCCAGTACTTC.

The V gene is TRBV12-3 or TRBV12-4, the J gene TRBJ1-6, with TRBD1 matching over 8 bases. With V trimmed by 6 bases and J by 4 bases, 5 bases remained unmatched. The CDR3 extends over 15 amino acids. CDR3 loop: CASSPGTGYNSPLHF. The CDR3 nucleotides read TGTGCCAGCAGCCCCGGGACAGGATATAATTCACCCCTCCACTTT.